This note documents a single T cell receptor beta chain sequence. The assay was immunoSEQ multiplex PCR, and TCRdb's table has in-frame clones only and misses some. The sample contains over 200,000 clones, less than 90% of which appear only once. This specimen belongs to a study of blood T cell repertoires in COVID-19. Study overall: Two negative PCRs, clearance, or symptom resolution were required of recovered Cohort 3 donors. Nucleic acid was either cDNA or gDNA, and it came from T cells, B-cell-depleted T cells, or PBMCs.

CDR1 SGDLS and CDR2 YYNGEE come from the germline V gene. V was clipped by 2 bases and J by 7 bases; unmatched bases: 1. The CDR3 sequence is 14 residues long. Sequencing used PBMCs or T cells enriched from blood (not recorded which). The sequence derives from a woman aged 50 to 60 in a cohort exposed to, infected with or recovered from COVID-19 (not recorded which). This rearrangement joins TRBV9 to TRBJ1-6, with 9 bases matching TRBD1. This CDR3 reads CASSVDRGNSPLHF. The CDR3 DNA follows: TGTGCCAGCAGCGTCGACAGGGGGAATTCACCCCTCCACTTT. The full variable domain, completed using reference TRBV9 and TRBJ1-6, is DSGVTQTPKHLITATGQRVTLRCSPRSGDLSVYWYQQSLDQGLQFLIQYYNGEERAKGNILERFSAQQFPDLHSELNLSSLELGDSALYFCASSVDRGNSPLHFGNGTRLTVT.